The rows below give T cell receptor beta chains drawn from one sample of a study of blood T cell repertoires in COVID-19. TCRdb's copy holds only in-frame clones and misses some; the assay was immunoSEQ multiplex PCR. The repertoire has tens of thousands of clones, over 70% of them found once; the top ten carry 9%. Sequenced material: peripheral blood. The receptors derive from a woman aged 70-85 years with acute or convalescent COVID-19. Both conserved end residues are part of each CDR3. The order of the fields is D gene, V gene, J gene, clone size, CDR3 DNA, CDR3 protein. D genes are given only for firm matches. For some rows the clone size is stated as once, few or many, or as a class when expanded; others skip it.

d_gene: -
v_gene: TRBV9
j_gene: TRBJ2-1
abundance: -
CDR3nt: TGTGCCAGCAGCGTATCAGTTGAATCCCGGAGGCAGTTCTTC
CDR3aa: CASSVSVESRRQFF

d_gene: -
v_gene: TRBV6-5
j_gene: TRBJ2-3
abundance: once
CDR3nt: TGTGCCAGCAGTTACTTCGGGGGGCCAGATACGCAGTATTTT
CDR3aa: CASSYFGGPDTQYF

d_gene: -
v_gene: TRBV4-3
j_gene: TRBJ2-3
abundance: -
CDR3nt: TGCGCCAGCAGCCAAGATCCCGGGGACTTCACAGATACGCAGTATTTT
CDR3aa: CASSQDPGDFTDTQYF

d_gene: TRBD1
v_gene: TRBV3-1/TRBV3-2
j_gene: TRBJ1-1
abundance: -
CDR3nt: TGTGCCAGCAGGGGACAGGGGGAGAGCACTGAAGCTTTCTTT
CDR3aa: CASRGQGESTEAFF

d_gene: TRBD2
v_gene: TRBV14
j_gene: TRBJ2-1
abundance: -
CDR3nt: TGTGCCAGCAGCCAACCAGCGGGAGTATACAATGAGCAGTTCTTC
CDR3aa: CASSQPAGVYNEQFF

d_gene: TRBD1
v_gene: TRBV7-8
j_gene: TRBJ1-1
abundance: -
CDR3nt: TGTGCCAGCAGCTCCGACAGGGGTACTGAAGCTTTCTTT
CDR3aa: CASSSDRGTEAFF

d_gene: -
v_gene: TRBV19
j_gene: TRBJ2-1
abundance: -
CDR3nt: TGTGCCAGTAGTATTGGCGGCGCGTTCAATGAGCAGTTCTTC
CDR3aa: CASSIGGAFNEQFF

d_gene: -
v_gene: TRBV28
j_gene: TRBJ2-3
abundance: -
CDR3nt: TGTGCCAGCAGTCCAGAAAGGGGGACCGCTCCAGATACGCAGTATTTT
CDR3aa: CASSPERGTAPDTQYF

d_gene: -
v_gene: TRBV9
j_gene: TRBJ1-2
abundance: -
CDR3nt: TGTGCCTCGGAGCGCCTCTACGGCTACACCTTC
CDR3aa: CASERLYGYTF

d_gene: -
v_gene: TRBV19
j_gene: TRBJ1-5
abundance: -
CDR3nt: TGTGCCAGTAGTATCGAGCCTATCAATCAGCCCCAGCATTTT
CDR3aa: CASSIEPINQPQHF

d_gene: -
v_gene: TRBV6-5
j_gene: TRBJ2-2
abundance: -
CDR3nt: TGTGCCAGCTTCTGGGGCGCGAACACCGGGGAGCTGTTTTTT
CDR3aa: CASFWGANTGELFF

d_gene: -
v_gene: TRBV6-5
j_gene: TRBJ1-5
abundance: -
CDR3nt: TGTGCCAGCAGTTACAACAGTAATCAGCCCCAGCATTTT
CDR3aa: CASSYNSNQPQHF

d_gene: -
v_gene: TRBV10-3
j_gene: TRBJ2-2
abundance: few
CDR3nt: TGTGCCATCACAAGCTCCGGGGAGCTGTTTTTT
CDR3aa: CAITSSGELFF

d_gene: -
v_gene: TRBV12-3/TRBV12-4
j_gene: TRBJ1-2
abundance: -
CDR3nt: TGTGCCAGCAGTTTACAGGTCTCCTATGGCTACACCTTC
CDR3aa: CASSLQVSYGYTF

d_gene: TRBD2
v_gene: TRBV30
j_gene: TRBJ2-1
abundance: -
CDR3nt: TGTGCCTGGAGCGCTCTGGGGGGGGATTACAATGAGCAGTTCTTC
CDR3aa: CAWSALGGDYNEQFF

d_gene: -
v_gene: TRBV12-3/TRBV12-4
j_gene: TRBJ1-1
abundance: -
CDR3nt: TGTGCCAGCAGGCGACACCATAACACTGAAGCTTTCTTT
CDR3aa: CASRRHHNTEAFF

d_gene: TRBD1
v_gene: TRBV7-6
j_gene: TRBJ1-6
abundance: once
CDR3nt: TGTGCCAGCAGCGACAGGGATACCCTCCACTTT
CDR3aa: CASSDRDTLHF

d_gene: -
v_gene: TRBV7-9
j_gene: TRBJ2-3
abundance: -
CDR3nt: TGTGCCTTGCAGGCAAACACAGATACGCAGTATTTT
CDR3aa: CALQANTDTQYF

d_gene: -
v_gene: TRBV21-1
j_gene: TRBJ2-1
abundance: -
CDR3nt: TGTGCCAGCAGCAAAATTGGGCCCGGGACTAGCGGGGGAACCACCCACTACAATGAGCAGTTCTTC
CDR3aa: CASSKIGPGTSGGTTHYNEQFF

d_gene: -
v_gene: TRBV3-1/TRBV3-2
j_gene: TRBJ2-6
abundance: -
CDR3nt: TGTGCCAGCAGCCATCTGCCAGGGCTGACTGGGGCCAACGTCCTGACTTTC
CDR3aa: CASSHLPGLTGANVLTF